A single TCR beta chain is shown here with its context. Measured with immunoSEQ multiplex PCR; TCRdb has only the in-frame clones, and not every one. Altogether 80,000 or so clones are present, roughly nine tenths being singletons, with the ten largest covering 2% to 3%. This entry belongs to a study of T cell changes during pregnancy in multiple sclerosis. The length of the CDR3 is 12 residues. Per the germline V gene, CDR1 is SQVTM and CDR2 is ANQGSEA. V lost 6 bases to trimming and J lost 6 bases; unmatched junction nucleotides: 2. The rearrangement joins TRBV29-1 to TRBJ2-1, with TRBD2 matching over 10 bases. The sequence was obtained from a female donor with multiple sclerosis, enrolled in a pregnancy study. The source material was peripheral blood, sampled before pregnancy. This chain's CDR3 is CSVGLAVNEQFF. As DNA, the CDR3 is TGCAGCGTCGGACTAGCGGTCAATGAGCAGTTCTTC.